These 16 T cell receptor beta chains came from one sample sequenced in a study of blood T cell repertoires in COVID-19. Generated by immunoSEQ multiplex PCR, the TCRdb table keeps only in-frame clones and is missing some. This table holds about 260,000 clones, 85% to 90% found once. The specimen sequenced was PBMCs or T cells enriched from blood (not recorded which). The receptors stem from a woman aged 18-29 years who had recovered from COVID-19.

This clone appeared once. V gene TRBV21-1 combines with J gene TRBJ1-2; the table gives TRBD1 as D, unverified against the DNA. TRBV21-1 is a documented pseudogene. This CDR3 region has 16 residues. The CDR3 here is CASSTCFGDRVYGYTF. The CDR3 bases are TGTGCCAGCAGCACATGCTTCGGGGACAGGGTATATGGCTACACCTTC.

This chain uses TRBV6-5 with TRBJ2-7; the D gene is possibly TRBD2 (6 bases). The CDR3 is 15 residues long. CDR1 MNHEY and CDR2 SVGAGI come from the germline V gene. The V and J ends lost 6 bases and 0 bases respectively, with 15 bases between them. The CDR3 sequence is CASRRGTMSSYEQYF. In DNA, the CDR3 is TGTGCCAGCAGGCGCGGGACGATGAGCTCCTACGAGCAGTACTTC.

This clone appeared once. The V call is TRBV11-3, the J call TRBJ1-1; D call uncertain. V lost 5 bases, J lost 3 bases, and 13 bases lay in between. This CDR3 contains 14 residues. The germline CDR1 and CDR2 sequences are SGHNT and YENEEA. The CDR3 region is CASSPGPGDTEAFF. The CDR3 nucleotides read TGTGCCAGCAGCCCCGGCCCCGGGGACACTGAAGCTTTCTTT.

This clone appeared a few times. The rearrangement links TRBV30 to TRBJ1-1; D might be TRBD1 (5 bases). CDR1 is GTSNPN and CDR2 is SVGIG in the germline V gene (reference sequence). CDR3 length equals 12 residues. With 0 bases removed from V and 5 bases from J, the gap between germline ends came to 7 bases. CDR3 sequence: CAWSVAGTEAFF. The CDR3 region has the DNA TGTGCCTGGAGTGTTGCAGGGACTGAAGCTTTCTTT.

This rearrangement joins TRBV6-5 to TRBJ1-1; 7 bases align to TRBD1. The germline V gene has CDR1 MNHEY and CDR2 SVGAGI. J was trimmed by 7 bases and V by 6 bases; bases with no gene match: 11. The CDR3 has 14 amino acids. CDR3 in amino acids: CASSRRTGFIEAFF. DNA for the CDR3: TGTGCCAGCAGCAGAAGGACAGGCTTCATTGAAGCTTTCTTT.

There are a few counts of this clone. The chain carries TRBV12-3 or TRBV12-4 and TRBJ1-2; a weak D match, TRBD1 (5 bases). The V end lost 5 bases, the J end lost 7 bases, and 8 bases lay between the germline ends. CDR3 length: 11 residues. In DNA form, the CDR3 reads TGTGCCAGCAGTCAGGGTTCTGGCTACACCTTC. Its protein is CASSQGSGYTF.

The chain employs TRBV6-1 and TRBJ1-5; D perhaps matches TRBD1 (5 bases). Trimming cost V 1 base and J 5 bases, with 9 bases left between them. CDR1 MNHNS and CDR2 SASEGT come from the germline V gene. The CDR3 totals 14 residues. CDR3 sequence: CASSEDRRYQPQHF. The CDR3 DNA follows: TGTGCCAGCAGTGAAGACAGGCGATATCAGCCCCAGCATTTT.

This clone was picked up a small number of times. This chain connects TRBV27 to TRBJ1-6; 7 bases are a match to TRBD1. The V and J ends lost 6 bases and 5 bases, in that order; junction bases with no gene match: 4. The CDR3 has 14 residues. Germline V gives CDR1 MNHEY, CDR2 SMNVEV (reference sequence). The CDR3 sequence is CASRHRGDNSPLHF. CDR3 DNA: TGTGCCAGCAGGCACAGGGGTGATAATTCACCCCTCCACTTT.

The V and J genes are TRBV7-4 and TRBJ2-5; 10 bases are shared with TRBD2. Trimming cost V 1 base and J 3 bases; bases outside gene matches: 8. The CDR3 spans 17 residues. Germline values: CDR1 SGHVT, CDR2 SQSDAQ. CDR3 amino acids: CASSLGLAGGPEETQYF. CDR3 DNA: TGTGCCAGCAGCTTAGGGTTAGCGGGGGGACCGGAAGAGACCCAGTACTTC.

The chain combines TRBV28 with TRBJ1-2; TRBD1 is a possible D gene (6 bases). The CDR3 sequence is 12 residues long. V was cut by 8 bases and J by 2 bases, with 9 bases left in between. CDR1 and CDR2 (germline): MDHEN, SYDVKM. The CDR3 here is CASGDTNYGYTF. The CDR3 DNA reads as TGTGCCAGCGGGGACACCAACTATGGCTACACCTTC.

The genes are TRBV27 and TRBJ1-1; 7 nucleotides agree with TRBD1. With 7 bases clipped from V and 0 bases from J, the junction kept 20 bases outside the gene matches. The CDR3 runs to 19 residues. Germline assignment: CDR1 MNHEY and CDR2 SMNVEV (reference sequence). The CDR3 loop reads CASIPSFGQESQMNTEAFF. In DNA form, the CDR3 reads TGTGCCAGCATTCCATCGTTCGGACAGGAATCACAAATGAACACTGAAGCTTTCTTT.

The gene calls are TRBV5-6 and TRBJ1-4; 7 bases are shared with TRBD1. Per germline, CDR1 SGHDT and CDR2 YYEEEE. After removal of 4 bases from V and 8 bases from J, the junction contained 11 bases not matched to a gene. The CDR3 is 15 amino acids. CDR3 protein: CASSVKDRAREKLFF. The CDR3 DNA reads TGTGCCAGCAGCGTTAAAGACAGGGCAAGGGAAAAACTGTTTTTT.

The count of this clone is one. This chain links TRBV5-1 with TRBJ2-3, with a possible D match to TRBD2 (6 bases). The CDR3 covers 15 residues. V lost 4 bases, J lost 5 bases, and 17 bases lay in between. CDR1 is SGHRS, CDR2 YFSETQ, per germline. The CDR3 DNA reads TGCGCCAGCAGCGACGGGACTCCAACCGTAGATACGCAGTATTTT. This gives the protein CASSDGTPTVDTQYF.

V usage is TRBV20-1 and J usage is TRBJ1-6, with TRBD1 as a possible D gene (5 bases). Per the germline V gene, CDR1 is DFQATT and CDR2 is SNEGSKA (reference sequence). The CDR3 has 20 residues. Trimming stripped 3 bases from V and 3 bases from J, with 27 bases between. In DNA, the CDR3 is TGCAGTGCTAGTAGCCCCTCGAAGGGGCCGCCAAGTGGCTATAATTCACCCCTCCACTTT. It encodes CSASSPSKGPPSGYNSPLHF.

The CDR3 sequence: CASMDRRNTGELFF. The DNA of the CDR3 is TGTGCCAGTATGGACAGGAGAAACACCGGGGAGCTGTTTTTT. The chain employs TRBV19 and TRBJ2-2, with 7 bases matching TRBD1. V lost 7 bases, J lost 2 bases, and 4 bases stayed unmatched. In germline, CDR1 is LNHDA, CDR2 SQIVND (reference sequence). The CDR3 contains 14 residues.

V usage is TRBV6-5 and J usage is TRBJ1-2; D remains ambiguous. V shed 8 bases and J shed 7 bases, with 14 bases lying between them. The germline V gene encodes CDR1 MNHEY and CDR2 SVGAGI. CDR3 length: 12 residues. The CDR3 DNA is TGTGCCAGCCGGGCAGGAGGCTTTGGCTACACCTTC. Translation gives CASRAGGFGYTF.